This T cell receptor (beta chain) was sequenced in a study of early T cells in non-severe SARS-CoV-2 infection. Individual cDNA molecules each received unique molecular identifiers attached to them. MiXCR, applied by TCRdb to the 5' RACE reads, yields one record per CDR3 protein. The sample has some 25,000 distinct CDR3 sequences; 5.4% are singletons. V lost 1 base, J lost 3 bases, and 9 bases lay in between. Germline lookup yields CDR1 DFQATT and CDR2 SNEGSKA (reference sequence). The CDR3 sequence is 13 residues long. The chain combines TRBV20-1 with TRBJ1-1; D gene ambiguous. Material for sequencing was whole blood. The TCR originated in an adult who was a healthcare worker with PCR-confirmed SARS-CoV-2 infection or an uninfected control (not recorded which). The CDR3 nucleotides are TGCAGTGCTAGAGGACGTCGGGACACTGAAGCTTTCTTT. It specifies CSARGRRDTEAFF.